The clone carrying this T cell receptor beta chain occurred many times. This sample is part of a study of radiation and T cells in renal cell carcinoma. Sequenced by immunoSEQ multiplex PCR; TCRdb stores in-frame clones only, minus some. The profile shows fewer than 25,000 clones, 40% to 55% of them singletons. The V segment lost 10 bases and the J segment 8 bases; nucleotides outside the gene matches: 5. The length of the CDR3 is 13 residues. The V gene's germline CDR1 is SNHLY and CDR2 FYNNEI. Treatment meaning: 15 Gy SBRT to primary tumor, nephrectomy 4 weeks later. This clonotype originated in a woman aged 50 to 60 with renal cell carcinoma. The V and J genes are TRBV2 and TRBJ2-1, with 13 nucleotides matching TRBD2. Material: tumor tissue, obtained from a patient whose treatment included radiotherapy and nephrectomy. The CDR3 DNA reads TGTGCCACAACTAGCGGGGGGGCCGATGAGCAGTTCTTC. Residues: CATTSGGADEQFF.